This T cell receptor beta chain was retrieved from a study of blood T cell repertoires in COVID-19. For the study at large: Samples taken during acute and convalescent COVID-19 were collected in the United States, Italy and Spain.

Clones were read by immunoSEQ multiplex PCR, and TCRdb kept only the in-frame ones, dropping some. The sample contains approximately 59,000 clones, about 85% of which appear only once. V dropped 2 bases and J dropped 7 bases, with 13 bases sitting between them. Looked up from germline, CDR1 is SGHNT and CDR2 is YYREEE (reference sequence). The CDR3 spans 15 residues. This clone was observed a handful of times. This sequence joins TRBV5-4 and TRBJ1-6, with D hard to call. This receptor was obtained from a man in his forties or fifties with active COVID-19. The sequenced sample was peripheral blood. CDR3 in amino acids: CASSLAPNENSPLHF. CDR3 in DNA: TGTGCCAGCAGCTTAGCCCCGAACGAGAATTCACCCCTCCACTTT.